The 7 T cell receptor beta chains given below trace back to one sample, sequenced in a study of blood T cell repertoires in COVID-19. Method: immunoSEQ multiplex PCR; TCRdb's copy keeps in-frame clones and lacks some. This table has about 310,000 clones, nearly 90% appearing once. The sample consisted of peripheral blood. These receptors all stem from a woman in her thirties or forties with COVID-19, enrolled during active disease.

The chain is built from TRBV30 and TRBJ1-2; D not resolved. The CDR3 is made up of 13 amino acids. Trimming shortened V by 3 bases and J by 0 bases, and 8 bases separated the two germline ends. In germline, CDR1 is GTSNPN, CDR2 SVGIG (reference sequence). The CDR3, as DNA: TGTGCCTGGAGCCCGTTTCCTAACTATGGCTACACCTTC. Its protein product is CAWSPFPNYGYTF.

The genes are TRBV7-9 and TRBJ2-3; D possibly corresponds to TRBD1 (6 bases). Germline CDR1 reads SEHNR; CDR2 reads FQNEAQ (reference sequence). Deletions cut 4 bases from V and 3 bases from J, with 11 bases between. The CDR3 spans 14 residues. CDR3 residues: CASSSTRGTDTQYF. Written as DNA, the CDR3 is TGTGCCAGCAGCTCGACCAGGGGAACAGATACGCAGTATTTT.

The chain joins TRBV28 to TRBJ1-2, with D uncertain. Germline CDR1 is MDHEN and CDR2 is SYDVKM. The ends were cut back, 6 bases at V and 7 bases at J, with 12 bases in the middle. The CDR3 is made up of 12 amino acids. The CDR3 is CASRQNPGGYTF. CDR3 nucleotides: TGTGCCAGCAGACAAAACCCGGGTGGCTACACCTTC.

The CDR3 is CASSPEPSGQETQYF. DNA of the CDR3: TGCGCCAGCAGTCCGGAGCCTAGCGGGCAAGAGACCCAGTACTTC. This rearrangement joins TRBV5-1 to TRBJ2-5; 8 bases map to TRBD2. The CDR3 is made up of 15 amino acids. The germline V gene encodes CDR1 SGHRS and CDR2 YFSETQ. V was pared by 5 bases and J by 2 bases, with 8 bases of the junction left unmatched.

V gene TRBV9 combines with J gene TRBJ2-5; tentative D call: TRBD2 (6 bases). With 2 bases removed from V and 1 base from J, the gap between germline ends came to 15 bases. CDR1 SGDLS and CDR2 YYNGEE come from the germline V gene. The CDR3 spans 16 residues. The CDR3 region is CASSVATELAQETQYF. As DNA, the CDR3 is TGTGCCAGCAGCGTCGCCACCGAACTAGCCCAAGAGACCCAGTACTTC.

The chain is built from TRBV4-1 and TRBJ2-2; TRBD2 might be the D (5 bases). Per the germline V gene, CDR1 is MGHRA and CDR2 is YSYEKL. The CDR3 is made up of 16 amino acids. Trimming left V 0 bases short and J 5 bases short, with 13 bases between. DNA of the CDR3: TGCGCCAGCAGCCAAGACTTAGCGCCCTTTACCGGGGAGCTGTTTTTT. Protein sequence: CASSQDLAPFTGELFF.

The CDR3 coding sequence is TGTGCCAGCAGCTTATCTGGCGGGAGGGCCTCGGCTGAGCAGTTCTTC. It codes for CASSLSGGRASAEQFF. The rearrangement joins TRBV7-2 to TRBJ2-1; 9 bases agree with TRBD2. This CDR3 contains 16 residues. Germline CDR1 reads SGHTA; CDR2 reads FQGNSA. Losses at the gene ends were 2 bases for V and 9 bases for J; bases not matched to a gene: 11.